This T cell receptor beta chain stems from a study of blood T cell repertoires in COVID-19. Study details: Donors in the United States, Italy and Spain gave samples during acute or convalescent COVID-19.

Comments on this clone: At the DNA level, this CDR3 is encoded by other sequences in the same sample as well.

Authors' data handling: Quantification of nucleated cells was approximated via reference gene primer amplification. This table comes from immunoSEQ multiplex PCR, and its TCRdb copy is limited to in-frame clones, with some not included. V and J calls plus clone size are reproduced from that table; the DNA served to infer D and trimming. The sample holds about 240,000 clones, 88% seen once. The V and J ends lost 4 bases and 4 bases respectively, with 5 bases between them. Germline lookup yields CDR1 MNHEY and CDR2 SMNVEV (reference sequence). The CDR3 is made up of 11 amino acids. The rearrangement links TRBV27 to TRBJ2-7; D gene uncertain. The sequencing input was peripheral blood. This receptor was identified in a woman aged 25-40 years with acute or convalescent COVID-19. The CDR3 loop is CASSSPYEQYF. The CDR3 bases are TGTGCCAGCAGTTCCCCTTACGAGCAGTACTTC.